The entry below gives a single T cell receptor beta chain sequence along with its context. Other DNA sequences in the sample encode the same CDR3. The trim removed 3 bases at V and 5 bases at J, leaving 4 bases unmatched. CDR3 length equals 14 residues. CDR1 is LNHDA, CDR2 SQIVND, per germline (reference sequence). In the authors' workflow: Nucleated cell counts were estimated from reference gene primer amplification. Generated by immunoSEQ multiplex PCR, the TCRdb table keeps only in-frame clones and is missing some. Clone size and the V and J calls come from that table; the DNA yielded D and trimming. This table holds about 230,000 clones, around 78% found once. The data are from a study of blood T cell repertoires in COVID-19. Overall study context: Donors in the United States, Italy and Spain gave samples during acute or convalescent COVID-19. The analysed material was cDNA or gDNA that came from T cells, B-cell-depleted T cells, or PBMCs.

Sequenced: peripheral blood. This TCR was sampled from a woman in her 70s with active or convalescent COVID-19. The chain couples TRBV19 to TRBJ2-3; 8 bases line up with TRBD1. The CDR3 protein is CASSIQGAGDTQYF. Written as DNA, the CDR3 is TGTGCCAGTAGTATTCAGGGGGCAGGAGATACGCAGTATTTT.